What follows describes a single TCR beta chain. Its binding antigen is unknown. No base qualities exist here, and no much larger clone lies one base off it. Trimming takes 6 bases from V and 5 bases from J, and the germline ends sit 10 bases apart. Measured from the cysteine to the phenylalanine, the CDR3 is 13 residues long. The CDR3 DNA has 39 bases and is translated from base 1. CDR1 is given as KGHSH and CDR2 as LQKENI, both from the germline V gene. The CDR3 regions of human TCRbeta chains were analyzed by immunosequencing. As for how the authors treated the data: TCRs in the repertoires were compared against a reference library of SARS-CoV-2-specific TCRs that had been generated with the MIRA antigen-specificity platform. Breadth was defined as the fraction of unique TCRs that were SARS-CoV-2-associated. Depth was defined as the fraction of total T cells that were SARS-CoV-2-associated. Using the MIRA data, each spike-specific TCR was assigned both to the spike region to which the TCR was reactive and to a CD4 or CD8 class. Log10-transformed breadth and depth values were compared by one-way ANOVA with Sidak's multiple comparisons tests. TCRdb holds this immuneACCESS table with in-frame rearrangements only. Some clones are missing; in checked studies, unresolved V genes explain under half, and the rest has no known cause. V and J calls and clone size are those listed in that table; D and trimming were worked out from the DNA. Counted in this sample were tens of thousands of clones; approximately 80% of them appeared once. 20% to 25% of the sample lies in the top ten.

These data belong to a study of T cell responses to AZD1222 COVID-19 vaccine (dated by TCRdb to the early 2020s). Turning to the overall study: AZD1222 recipients given second doses at about 4 weeks or at about 12 weeks were pooled, since spike-specific TCR depth and breadth were not found to differ between the two schedules. TCR sequencing was performed for roughly 240 trial participants, of whom some 200 were given two doses of AZD1222 and around 26 were given two doses of MenACWY control vaccine. Trial participants were enrolled by age into 18-55, 56-69 and 70-plus year subgroups, with around 150, 28 and 57 TCR-sequenced participants respectively.

The meaning of the sample's time point label: baseline before first vaccination. Samples from vaccinated people were obtained from the UK trials COV001 and COV002, which included a single-blind randomized controlled phase 2/3 trial of AZD1222 (ChAdOx1 nCoV-19) in healthy adults. Trial participant PBMC samples were collected at day 0 and day 28 after the second dose for TCRbeta chain sequencing. What the work shows at the level of the full study, not this receptor alone: The 56-69-year group was small, and its depth increase did not reach significance, likely because of low power. Because no samples from the day 14 peak response were available, repertoires could be characterized only after the peak T cell response. Reportedly, close to half of the unique spike-specific TCRs recognized epitopes lying outside the regions that are mutated in the B.1.351 and B.1.1.7 variants. Only five to seven AZD1222 recipients were SARS-CoV-2 seropositive at baseline, limiting conclusions about previously exposed vaccinees. The vaccine-associated CD4 TCRs covered the entire spike protein, and the dominant responses fell in regions 160-218 and 743-854. Spike-specific TCR breadth and depth rose significantly after two AZD1222 doses compared with day 0 and with MenACWY recipients. Most participants were white British and females outnumbered males, and the authors suggested that clonal diversity may have been underestimated.

The receptor was isolated from an adult in good health. Here the sequenced sample was peripheral blood, taken on day 0 of AZD1222 vaccination. This chain joins TRBV18 to TRBJ2-2; the D gene assignment is ambiguous. The DNA reads TGTGCCAGCTCGGCCACAGTGACCGGGGAGCTGTTTTTT. It translates to CASSATVTGELFF.